This TCR beta chain was documented in a study of blood T cell repertoires in COVID-19. Study at large: Samples came from the United States, Italy and Spain, spanning acute and convalescent COVID-19.

The CDR3 is 12 residues long. V was trimmed by 5 bases and J by 4 bases, leaving 9 bases between them. How the authors handled the data: Cell counts per sample came from amplifying reference gene primers. The protocol was immunoSEQ multiplex PCR, while the TCRdb copy is restricted to in-frame clones and leaves out a portion. V and J calls and clone size are as listed in that table; D and trimming were resolved from the DNA. The table includes some 300,000 clones, 70% to 90% detected once. The chain joins TRBV12-3 or TRBV12-4 to TRBJ2-7; D possibly corresponds to TRBD1 (5 bases). Material for sequencing was peripheral blood. The receptor was derived from a young woman who had recovered from COVID-19. The CDR3 bases are TGTGCCAGCAGTGCCAGGGCTTACGAGCAGTACTTC. Amino acids: CASSARAYEQYF.